These 17 T cell receptor beta chains share one sample of origin, sequenced in a study of cytomegalovirus exposure and HLA in healthy donors. PCR primers comprised 60 Vbeta and 13 Jbeta primers. Sequencing was performed with immunoSEQ multiplex PCR; in TCRdb, only in-frame clones are kept and a portion is missing. Of fewer than 180,000 clones detected, 55% to 80% appear once; the ten largest clones hold 6% to 8.5%. Material for sequencing was PBMCs. Every receptor here comes from a woman aged 60 to 75 in good health and CMV-seropositive.

The rearrangement joins TRBV6-1 to TRBJ1-5, with D perhaps TRBD1 (6 bases). V was cut by 6 bases and J by 4 bases, with 10 bases left in between. Germline loops: CDR1 MNHNS, CDR2 SASEGT. The length of the CDR3 is 13 residues. The CDR3 is CASRGAPNQPQHF. In nucleotides, the CDR3 is TGTGCCAGCAGGGGGGCCCCAAATCAGCCCCAGCATTTT.

This clone came up a few times. This sequence joins TRBV9 and TRBJ1-3; 9 bases are a match to TRBD1. Per the germline V gene, CDR1 is SGDLS and CDR2 is YYNGEE. This CDR3 has 15 residues. V was clipped by 4 bases and J by 4 bases; unmatched bases: 6. The DNA for the CDR3 is TGTGCCAGCAGCCCAACAGGGGGCCGGGGAAACACCATATATTTT. This codes for CASSPTGGRGNTIYF.

V gene TRBV28 combines with J gene TRBJ1-2, with TRBD1 matching over 8 bases. CDR1 MDHEN and CDR2 SYDVKM come from the germline V gene. The CDR3 consists of 16 residues. V gave up 2 bases and J gave up 7 bases; unmatched junction bases: 12. The DNA for the CDR3 is TGTGCCAGCAGTTTAACCCCCGGACAGGGAAGGTTTGGCTACACCTTC. Amino acid sequence: CASSLTPGQGRFGYTF.

This clone was seen more than once but under ten times. The chain links TRBV18 to TRBJ1-1; maybe TRBD1 (5 bases). Germline CDR1 KGHSH, CDR2 LQKENI. This CDR3 region has 14 residues. V was shortened by 5 bases and J by 1 base, with 11 bases between the two germline ends. The CDR3 DNA follows: TGTGCCAGCTCAAGCACAGGAAAGAACACTGAAGCTTTCTTT. This translates into CASSSTGKNTEAFF.

The chain carries TRBV5-1 and TRBJ2-1; TRBD2 matches at 12 bases. The length of the CDR3 is 14 residues. CDR1 and CDR2 from the germline V gene are SGHRS and YFSETQ. With V trimmed by 3 bases and J by 10 bases, 5 bases remained unmatched. The CDR3 region is CASSSGTSGFEQFF. CDR3 bases: TGCGCCAGCAGCTCCGGGACTAGCGGGTTCGAGCAGTTCTTC.

The chain employs TRBV25-1 and TRBJ2-7; 10 bases line up with TRBD1. V was clipped by 6 bases and J by 6 bases; unmatched bases: 8. The CDR3 is 14 residues long. The germline V gene encodes CDR1 MGHDK and CDR2 SYGVNS. CDR3 loop: CASRRTGGTGEQYF. The CDR3 nucleotides are TGTGCCAGCAGACGGACAGGGGGGACGGGCGAGCAGTACTTC.

The chain uses TRBV10-1 and TRBJ2-2; possible D gene TRBD2, 5 bases. CDR1 and CDR2 (germline): WNHNN, SYGVQD (reference sequence). The CDR3 is 14 amino acids. V was clipped by 9 bases and J by 0 bases, with 11 bases between them. CDR3 sequence reads: CASESGANTGELFF. The CDR3 DNA reads as TGCGCCAGTGAGAGCGGAGCGAACACCGGGGAGCTGTTTTTT.

CDR3 sequence: CASSPEGQPQHF. The CDR3 DNA sequence: TGTGCCAGCAGCCCAGAGGGACAGCCCCAGCATTTT. The chain carries TRBV7-9 and TRBJ1-5; no clear D gene. V was shortened by 5 bases and J by 7 bases, with 9 bases between the two germline ends. Germline loops: CDR1 SEHNR, CDR2 FQNEAQ (reference sequence). The CDR3 runs 12 residues.

The chain couples TRBV28 to TRBJ2-7; the match to TRBD1 covers 8 bases. The germline V gene has CDR1 MDHEN and CDR2 SYDVKM. The CDR3 runs to 16 residues. V was clipped by 6 bases and J by 2 bases; unmatched bases: 12. The CDR3, as DNA: TGTGCCAGCAGCCGGGTGGGACAGGTCGGAGCCTACGAGCAGTACTTC. Translated, it gives CASSRVGQVGAYEQYF.

This clone was found a few times. V usage is TRBV27 and J usage is TRBJ2-7; 9 bases are a match to TRBD1. V was pared by 7 bases and J by 1 base, with 17 bases of the junction left unmatched. The CDR3 runs 18 residues. Germline CDR1 and CDR2: MNHEY and SMNVEV (reference sequence). CDR3 amino acids: CASTQLTGGAGQSYEQYF. CDR3 nucleotide sequence: TGTGCCAGCACCCAACTTACAGGGGGCGCCGGACAATCCTACGAGCAGTACTTC.

This clone appeared a few times. The chain uses TRBV6-1 and TRBJ2-7, with 8 nucleotides matching TRBD2. This CDR3 has 14 residues. V was pared by 0 bases and J by 6 bases, with 4 bases of the junction left unmatched. CDR1 MNHNS and CDR2 SASEGT come from the germline V gene. CDR3 residues: CASSEAGLAGEQYF. The CDR3 DNA is TGTGCCAGCAGTGAAGCTGGGCTAGCGGGCGAGCAGTACTTC.

The V and J genes are TRBV5-1 and TRBJ2-4; TRBD1 is a possible D gene (5 bases). Trimming removed 4 bases at V and 5 bases at J, with 7 bases between. Germline CDR1 reads SGHRS; CDR2 reads YFSETQ. This CDR3 has 12 amino acids. The CDR3 sequence is CASSQGENIQYF. For the CDR3, the DNA is TGCGCCAGCAGCCAGGGTGAAAACATTCAGTACTTC.

This clone was detected only a few times. This chain joins TRBV30 and TRBJ2-1; 9 bases map to TRBD2. The CDR3 is 17 amino acids. Trimming removed 1 base from V and 4 bases from J; junction bases left unmatched: 11. Germline-derived CDR1 and CDR2 are GTSNPN and SVGIG (reference sequence). The DNA for the CDR3 is TGTGCCTGGAGTGGTTTTAGCGGGAGAAGCACTTACAATGAGCAGTTCTTC. This encodes CAWSGFSGRSTYNEQFF.

This clone has just a few counts. This sequence joins TRBV5-1 and TRBJ2-1; D not certain. CDR3 size: 14 residues. Trimming cost V 7 bases and J 3 bases, with 14 bases left between them. CDR1 is SGHRS and CDR2 is YFSETQ in the germline V gene. The CDR3 here is CASSPIAGYNEQFF. CDR3 sequence (DNA): TGCGCCAGCTCCCCAATAGCTGGCTACAATGAGCAGTTCTTC.

CDR3 protein: CSVDRAATEAFF. As DNA, the CDR3 is TGCAGCGTTGACAGGGCCGCCACTGAAGCTTTCTTT. The V call is TRBV29-1, the J call TRBJ1-1; possible D gene TRBD1, 5 bases. Germline CDR1 and CDR2: SQVTM and ANQGSEA. The germline V and J ends were trimmed by 3 bases and 4 bases, with 9 bases remaining between them. CDR3 length: 12 residues.

The rearrangement joins TRBV6-4 to TRBJ2-7; 8 positions agree with TRBD1. The V gene end was trimmed by 2 bases and the J gene end by 1 base; junction bases not matched to a gene: 4. The CDR3 runs to 15 residues. Germline V gene lookup returns CDR1 MRHNA and CDR2 SNTAGT. The CDR3, as DNA: TGTGCCAGCAGTGACGGGGACAGGAGATCCTACGAGCAGTACTTC. Its translation is CASSDGDRRSYEQYF.

This chain joins TRBV6-6 and TRBJ1-2; no reliable D call. Trimming shortened V by 2 bases and J by 9 bases, and 16 bases separated the two germline ends. The CDR3 sequence is 14 residues long. Per germline, CDR1 MNHNY and CDR2 SVGAGI (reference sequence). The chain's CDR3 is CASSYQSGTPRYTF. As DNA, the CDR3 is TGTGCCAGCAGTTACCAGTCAGGCACGCCCCGCTACACCTTC.